Below, one T cell receptor (beta chain) is given with its context. One end of the junction does not line up with germline, which may come from a read error. The sample comes from a study of cytomegalovirus exposure and HLA in healthy donors. The PCR used 60 Vbeta and 13 Jbeta primers. Generated by immunoSEQ multiplex PCR, the TCRdb table keeps only in-frame clones and is missing some. The repertoire has around 50,000 clones, over 70% of them found once; the top ten carry 8.1%. The clonotype comes from a young man in good health and CMV-seropositive. Sequenced material: PBMCs.

CDR3 coding DNA: TGCGCCAGCAGCCAACGGGTAAGGGGTTTAAGATATAATTCCCCCCTCCACTTT. Amino acids: CASSQRVRGLRYNSPLHF. The V call is TRBV4-1, the J call TRBJ1-6; possible D gene TRBD1, 5 bases. The CDR3 consists of 18 residues. Per germline, CDR1 MGHRA and CDR2 YSYEKL.